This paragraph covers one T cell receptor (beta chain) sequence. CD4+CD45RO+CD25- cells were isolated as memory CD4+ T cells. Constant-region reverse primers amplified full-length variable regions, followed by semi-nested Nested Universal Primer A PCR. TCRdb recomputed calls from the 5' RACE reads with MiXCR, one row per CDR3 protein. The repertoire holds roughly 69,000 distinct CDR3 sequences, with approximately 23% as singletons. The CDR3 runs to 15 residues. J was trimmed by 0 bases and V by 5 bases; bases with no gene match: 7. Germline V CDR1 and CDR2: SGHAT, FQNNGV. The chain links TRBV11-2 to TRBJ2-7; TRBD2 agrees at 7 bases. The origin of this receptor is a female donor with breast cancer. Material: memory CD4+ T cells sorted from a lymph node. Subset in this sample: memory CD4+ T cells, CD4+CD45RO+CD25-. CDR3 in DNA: TGTGCCAGCAGCATAAGCGGGGCCAGCTCCTACGAGCAGTACTTC. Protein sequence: CASSISGASSYEQYF.